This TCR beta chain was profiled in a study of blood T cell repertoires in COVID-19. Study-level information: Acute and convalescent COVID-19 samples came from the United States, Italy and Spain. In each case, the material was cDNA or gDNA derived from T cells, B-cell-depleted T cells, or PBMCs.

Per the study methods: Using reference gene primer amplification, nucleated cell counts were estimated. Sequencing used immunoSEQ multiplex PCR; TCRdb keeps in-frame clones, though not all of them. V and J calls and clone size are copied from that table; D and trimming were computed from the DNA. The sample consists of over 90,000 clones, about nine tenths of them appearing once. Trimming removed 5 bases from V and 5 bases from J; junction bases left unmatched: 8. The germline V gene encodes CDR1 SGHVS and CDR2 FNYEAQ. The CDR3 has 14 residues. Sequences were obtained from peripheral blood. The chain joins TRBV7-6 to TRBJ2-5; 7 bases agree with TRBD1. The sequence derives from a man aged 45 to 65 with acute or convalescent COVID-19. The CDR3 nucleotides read TGTGCCAGCAGCGCCCCGACAGGGTCGGAGACCCAGTACTTC. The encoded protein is CASSAPTGSETQYF.